This T cell receptor (beta chain) was recovered during a study of blood T cell repertoires in COVID-19. Study details: COVID-19 samples, acute and convalescent, were from the United States, Italy and Spain. The analysed material was cDNA or gDNA that came from T cells, B-cell-depleted T cells, or PBMCs.

Original processing methods: Quantification of nucleated cells was approximated via reference gene primer amplification. Clones were read by immunoSEQ multiplex PCR, and TCRdb kept only the in-frame ones, dropping some. V and J calls and clone size come straight from that table; D and trimming were deduced from the DNA. This table holds about 300,000 clones, roughly 89% found once. Of note for this clone: The same CDR3 arises from other DNA sequences in this sample as well.

J lost 6 bases, V lost 0 bases, and 1 base had no gene match. Germline V lookup: CDR1 SGHRS, CDR2 YFSETQ. CDR3 length: 13 residues. Seattle patient enrollment occurred during active infection, with longitudinal follow-up thereafter. This TCR was recovered from a woman aged 30 to 39 with COVID-19, enrolled during active disease. The rearrangement links TRBV5-1 to TRBJ2-3; 7 nucleotides line up with TRBD2. Specimen: peripheral blood. CDR3 sequence: CASSLGRGDTQYF. CDR3 nucleotide sequence: TGCGCCAGCAGCTTGGGGCGGGGGGATACGCAGTATTTT.